Following are 4 T cell receptor beta chains from one sample sequenced in a study of metastatic and nonmetastatic thyroid tumors. TCRdb redid the clone calls on the PCR reads using MiXCR. The data show almost 70,000 clones, about 14% seen once. No patient received treatment before thyroid surgery. Source material: blood. These TCRs come from a male donor with papillary thyroid cancer or a benign thyroid nodule (not recorded which). Some clones in this sample may be carry-over from other donors' samples.

This clone was counted many times. This rearrangement joins TRBV9 to TRBJ2-1; D is possibly TRBD1 or TRBD2 (7 bases each). V lost 4 bases, J lost 3 bases, and 20 bases lay in between. The germline gives CDR1 SGDLS, CDR2 YYNGEE. The CDR3 extends over 17 amino acids. The CDR3 coding sequence is TGTGCCAGCAGCCCAGGGGGGGGCCCTGACAACTACAATGAGCAGTTCTTC. Protein: CASSPGGGPDNYNEQFF.

The rearrangement uses TRBV20-1 and TRBJ2-1, with D perhaps matching TRBD2 (6 bases). Germline assignment: CDR1 DFQATT and CDR2 SNEGSKA (reference sequence). The CDR3 is 18 amino acids. V was shortened by 2 bases and J by 4 bases, with 24 bases between the two germline ends. In nucleotides, the CDR3 is TGCAGTGCTAGAAGGGACTTCCCCCTCGGACTTCAATACAATGAGCAGTTCTTC. Protein: CSARRDFPLGLQYNEQFF.

This clone was counted at least ten times. The chain couples TRBV9 to TRBJ2-6, with D uncertain. The ends were cut back, 3 bases at V and 4 bases at J, with 11 bases in the middle. CDR1 is SGDLS and CDR2 is YYNGEE in the germline V gene. The CDR3 length is 15 residues. The CDR3 region has the DNA TGTGCCAGCAGCGAGGGTTTACCGGGGGCCAACGTCCTGACTTTC. Translated, it gives CASSEGLPGANVLTF.

This clone was seen many times. This clone may be a read error of a much larger clone one base away. In DNA form, the CDR3 reads TGTGCCGGCAGTGATGGTGCTGGGGCCAACGTCCTGACTTTC. It encodes CAGSDGAGANVLTF. The chain has TRBV2 and TRBJ2-6; D gene ambiguous. The length of the CDR3 is 14 residues. Germline V gene data show CDR1 as SNHLY and CDR2 as FYNNEI.